The clone carrying this T cell receptor (beta chain) has just one count. The antigen remains unidentified. Profiled with immunoSEQ multiplex PCR; TCRdb holds only in-frame clones, not every one. The repertoire holds about 90,000 clones, with under 85% as singletons. This record belongs to a study of radiotherapy plus CTLA-4 blockade in lung cancer. Study details: In less than 20% of patients, objective responses were seen; roughly 28% had disease control. Overall study results and limits: It was early blood T cell clone dynamics, with interferon-beta, that reportedly best predicted response. Clones of tumor-derived TCRs expanded in blood after radiotherapy plus ipilimumab.

Ipilimumab-mediated CTLA-4 blockade plus focal radiation was given to patients having chemo-refractory metastatic non-small-cell lung cancer. Unmatched junction bases numbered 10, after V lost 4 bases and J lost 1 base. This CDR3 spans 17 amino acids. Germline V gene sequence: CDR1 SGHNT, CDR2 YYREEE (reference sequence). The TCR comes from a human donor with non-small cell lung cancer that progressed on radiotherapy plus ipilimumab. This specimen was peripheral blood, taken from a patient treated with radiotherapy plus ipilimumab. The chain uses TRBV5-4 and TRBJ2-2; 7 bases line up with TRBD1. The CDR3 DNA sequence: TGTGCCAGCAGCCAAGGTGGGAGACAGGGGAACACCGGGGAGCTGTTTTTT. Its translation is CASSQGGRQGNTGELFF.